The clone carrying this TCR beta chain was seen only a few times. The source of the sample is a study of T-cell memory formation after mild COVID-19. This CDR3 spans 15 amino acids. Trimming left V 3 bases short and J 0 bases short, with 9 bases between. The V gene's germline CDR1 is MGHDK and CDR2 SYGVNS. TCRdb re-analysed the 5' RACE reads in MiXCR, keeping a single row per CDR3 protein. The data show some 190,000 distinct CDR3 sequences, around 18% seen once. The TCR sequence derives from an adult woman who had mild COVID-19 (a few samples of this study predate the infection). Cell type and time point are not known. Sample: PBMCs or a T cell subset sorted from them (not recorded which). The chain employs TRBV25-1 and TRBJ1-3; a possible D gene is TRBD1 (5 bases). The CDR3: CASSEGPNSGNTIYF. DNA of the CDR3: TGTGCCAGCAGTGAGGGGCCTAACTCTGGAAACACCATATATTTT.